The next 20 T cell receptor beta chains were all read from a single sample in a study of T cell responses to AZD1222 COVID-19 vaccine. Data came from immunoSEQ multiplex PCR; TCRdb stores just in-frame clones and leaves some out. The sample contains around 130,000 clones, 89% of which appear only once. Sequencing used peripheral blood, obtained 28 days after the second AZD1222 dose. The receptor set was obtained from an adult who received the AZD1222 COVID-19 vaccine.

This sequence joins TRBV7-2 and TRBJ1-1; 7 bases align to TRBD1. There are 14 residues in the CDR3. V trimming: 3 bases; J trimming: 1 base; junction bases outside the gene matches: 2. Germline loops: CDR1 SGHTA, CDR2 FQGNSA. The CDR3 region is CASSFRDRNTEAFF. CDR3 sequence (DNA): TGTGCCAGCAGCTTCCGGGACAGGAACACTGAAGCTTTCTTT.

The gene calls are TRBV28 and TRBJ1-5; possible D gene TRBD1, 5 bases. Trimming stripped 7 bases from V and 7 bases from J, with 17 bases between. The CDR3 spans 14 residues. The germline gives CDR1 MDHEN, CDR2 SYDVKM. This CDR3 reads CASTSSGHWQPQHF. DNA of the CDR3: TGTGCCAGCACTTCGTCGGGGCACTGGCAGCCCCAGCATTTT.

The V gene is TRBV5-1, the J gene TRBJ1-1, with 7 bases lining up with TRBD1. Looked up from germline, CDR1 is SGHRS and CDR2 is YFSETQ. J lost 0 bases, V lost 0 bases, and 5 bases had no gene match. This CDR3 is 16 amino acids long. This CDR3 is CASSLDGTAMNTEAFF. Written as DNA, the CDR3 is TGCGCCAGCAGCTTGGACGGGACAGCAATGAACACTGAAGCTTTCTTT.

J is TRBJ2-7 and V is TRBV7-9; 9 nucleotides line up with TRBD1. The CDR3 sequence is 14 residues long. CDR1 and CDR2 (germline): SEHNR, FQNEAQ (reference sequence). The V and J ends lost 5 bases and 6 bases, in that order; junction bases with no gene match: 8. The CDR3: CASSPSGTGIEQYF. In DNA form, the CDR3 reads TGTGCCAGCAGCCCCTCCGGGACAGGGATCGAGCAGTACTTC. Full variable domain (remainder filled in from reference TRBV7-9 and TRBJ2-7): DTGVSQNPRHKITKRGQNVTFRCDPISEHNRLYWYRQTLGQGPEFLTYFQNEAQLEKSRLLSDRFSAERPKGSFSTLEIQRTEQGDSAMYLCASSPSGTGIEQYFGPGTRLTVT.

V gene TRBV2 combines with J gene TRBJ1-5; 9 bases line up with TRBD1. The germline V gene has CDR1 SNHLY and CDR2 FYNNEI. CDR3 size: 14 residues. V gave up 5 bases and J gave up 7 bases; unmatched junction bases: 6. CDR3 coding DNA: TGTGCCAGCAGTAAACAGGGGGCGGGACAGCCCCAGCATTTT. This gives the protein CASSKQGAGQPQHF.

The chain couples TRBV6-1 to TRBJ1-3; D gene unclear. The CDR3 length is 14 residues. Germline CDR1 reads MNHNS; CDR2 reads SASEGT. Trimming took 0 bases from V and 9 from J, leaving 12 bases between them. The chain's CDR3 is CASSEALRAFTIYF. The CDR3 DNA is TGTGCCAGCAGTGAAGCGCTTCGGGCGTTCACCATATATTTT.

This clone was seen just once. DNA for the CDR3: TGTGCCAGCAGTTCCCCCGGCTCGAAGACCCAGTACTTC. This codes for CASSSPGSKTQYF. The rearrangement links TRBV6-5 to TRBJ2-5; D unclear. Germline V CDR1 and CDR2: MNHEY, SVGAGI. This CDR3 is 13 amino acids long. Trimming pared 4 bases from V and 6 bases from J, leaving 12 bases between.

The CDR3 protein is CASRGTGNYEQYF. For the CDR3, the DNA is TGCGCCAGCAGGGGGACAGGGAACTACGAGCAGTACTTC. This chain connects TRBV5-1 to TRBJ2-7, with 9 bases that match TRBD1. J gave up 3 bases and V 5 bases, and 3 bases lay outside the gene matches. Looked up from germline, CDR1 is SGHRS and CDR2 is YFSETQ. The CDR3 has 13 residues.

This clone has only a few counts. The V gene is TRBV9, the J gene TRBJ1-6; 9 nucleotides line up with TRBD1. CDR1 is SGDLS and CDR2 is YYNGEE in the germline V gene. The CDR3 covers 14 residues. The ends lost 4 bases at V and 8 bases at J; junction bases unmatched: 4. CDR3 in DNA: TGTGCCAGCAGCCTCACAGGGGGCGATTCACCCCTCCACTTT. Protein sequence: CASSLTGGDSPLHF.

V gene TRBV7-9 combines with J gene TRBJ2-3; 10 bases match TRBD2. CDR3 length equals 17 residues. V shed 1 base and J 1 base; nucleotides not matched to a gene: 5. In germline, CDR1 is SEHNR, CDR2 FQNEAQ (reference sequence). Written as DNA, the CDR3 is TGTGCCAGCAGCTTAGTGGGCGGGACTAGCGGCACAGATACGCAGTATTTT. It encodes CASSLVGGTSGTDTQYF.

The chain links TRBV7-9 to TRBJ2-2; D uncertain. The CDR3 length is 14 residues. The germline gives CDR1 SEHNR, CDR2 FQNEAQ (reference sequence). The V end lost 7 bases, the J end lost 4 bases, and 13 bases lay between the germline ends. CDR3 in amino acids: CASILSTATGELFF. The CDR3 nucleotides are TGTGCCAGCATCCTAAGCACGGCCACCGGGGAGCTGTTTTTT.

V usage is TRBV5-5 and J usage is TRBJ2-7, with 11 bases fitting TRBD1. The CDR3 totals 15 residues. The germline V gene has CDR1 SGHKS and CDR2 YYEKEE (reference sequence). The V gene end was trimmed by 3 bases and the J gene end by 2 bases; junction bases not matched to a gene: 4. As DNA, the CDR3 is TGTGCCAGCAGCTCGGGACAGGGGGTCCCCTACGAGCAGTACTTC. Its protein is CASSSGQGVPYEQYF.

The chain employs TRBV7-2 and TRBJ2-5; 9 nucleotides match TRBD1. Germline V gene lookup returns CDR1 SGHTA and CDR2 FQGNSA. The CDR3 totals 18 residues. Losses at the gene ends were 6 bases for V and 4 bases for J; bases not matched to a gene: 18. The CDR3 sequence is CASSSLDRGSHLGETQYF. As DNA, the CDR3 is TGTGCCAGCAGTTCCCTCGACAGGGGGAGCCATTTAGGAGAGACCCAGTACTTC. The variable domain in full, with the rest retrieved from reference TRBV7-2 and TRBJ2-5, is GAGVSQSPSNKVTEKGKDVELRCDPISGHTALYWYRQSLGQGLEFLIYFQGNSAPDKSGLPSDRFSAERTGGSVSTLTIQRTQQEDSAVYLCASSSLDRGSHLGETQYFGPGTRLLVL.

This clone has just a few counts. This chain links TRBV2 with TRBJ1-6, with D uncertain. This CDR3 is 12 amino acids long. CDR1 is SNHLY, CDR2 FYNNEI, per germline. The V end was cut by 8 bases, the J end by 5 bases, with 7 bases between. The CDR3 sequence: CASGRNNSPLHF. DNA for the CDR3: TGTGCCAGCGGACGGAATAATTCACCCCTCCACTTT.

This clone was observed a few times. V and J are TRBV6-5 and TRBJ2-1; 10 bases are shared with TRBD2. Unmatched junction bases numbered 6, after V lost 6 bases and J lost 4 bases. The CDR3 length is 15 residues. The V gene's germline CDR1 is MNHEY and CDR2 SVGAGI. The CDR3 bases are TGTGCCAGCAGACGAGCGGGAGGGGAATACAATGAGCAGTTCTTC. Its translation: CASRRAGGEYNEQFF.

The gene calls are TRBV10-1 and TRBJ2-3; TRBD1 agrees at 7 bases. Germline values: CDR1 WNHNN, CDR2 SYGVQD (reference sequence). This CDR3 has 15 amino acids. V lost 4 bases, J lost 3 bases, and 7 bases stayed unmatched. CDR3 bases: TGCGCCAGCAGTGGTGAGACAGGGTGGACAGATACGCAGTATTTT. This sequence encodes CASSGETGWTDTQYF.

The chain recombines TRBV15 with TRBJ2-7; D might be TRBD2 (5 bases). There are 13 residues in the CDR3. V lost 6 bases and J lost 3, with 12 bases in between. The germline CDR1 and CDR2 sequences are LNHNV and YYDKDF (reference sequence). CDR3 loop: CATRDSSNYEQYF. Here the CDR3 DNA reads TGTGCCACCAGGGACTCTAGCAACTACGAGCAGTACTTC.

This chain uses TRBV2 with TRBJ1-4; D unclear. The CDR3 has 13 residues. V gave up 7 bases and J gave up 7 bases, with 13 bases separating them. CDR1 and CDR2 from the germline V gene are SNHLY and FYNNEI. CDR3 in amino acids: CASIGRASEKLFF. In DNA, the CDR3 is TGTGCCAGCATAGGACGGGCCTCTGAAAAACTGTTTTTT. The complete variable domain, with remaining parts taken from reference TRBV2 and TRBJ1-4, reads EPEVTQTPSHQVTQMGQEVILRCVPISNHLYFYWYRQILGQKVEFLVSFYNNEISEKSEIFDDQFSVERPDGSNFTLKIRSTKLEDSAMYFCASIGRASEKLFFGSGTQLSVL.

The chain is built from TRBV7-2 and TRBJ2-3; D uncertain. The V end lost 2 bases, the J end lost 4 bases, and 7 bases lay between the germline ends. Per the germline V gene, CDR1 is SGHTA and CDR2 is FQGNSA. This CDR3 has 13 residues. The CDR3 DNA reads TGTGCCAGCAGCTTAAGTCCGTCAGATACGCAGTATTTT. This translates into CASSLSPSDTQYF.

This clone was picked up one time. The V call is TRBV5-1, the J call TRBJ2-3; no definite D call. This CDR3 has 14 amino acids. The V end was cut by 4 bases, the J end by 2 bases, with 11 bases between. Germline V gene lookup returns CDR1 SGHRS and CDR2 YFSETQ. The CDR3 sequence is CASSNGFPTDTQYF. The CDR3 bases are TGCGCCAGCAGCAACGGGTTCCCCACAGATACGCAGTATTTT.